There are a few counts of the clone carrying this TCR beta chain. The antigen is undetermined. The sample belongs to a study of regulatory T cells in long-lasting Graves disease. Regarding the study as a whole: There were preferences for TRBV28, TRBJ1-2 and TRBJ2-5 in persistent disease.

Through Arm-PCR of CDR3 regions and iRepertoire HTBI primers, TCR beta libraries were built. TCRdb passed the multiplex PCR reads through MiXCR, listing each CDR3 protein once. Altogether hundreds of thousands of distinct CDR3 sequences are present, less than 20% being singletons, with the ten largest covering around a sixth. The length of the CDR3 is 15 residues. The V end lost 4 bases, the J end lost 2 bases, and 12 bases lay between the germline ends. CDR1 is MNHEY, CDR2 SVGAGI, per germline. Time point described: newly diagnosed GD, antithyroid drugs for less than 3 months. Following extraction of RNA from PBMCs, that RNA was used to make the TCR library. The same data also contributed to another study, on T cells in Graves' hyperthyroidism and ophthalmopathy. As that study records: HTBI primers were employed in a first-round RT-PCR of the TCR CDR3.

The sequence came from a woman in her twenties or thirties with Graves disease. J is TRBJ1-5 and V is TRBV6-5; D is ambiguous. The starting material was peripheral blood mononuclear cells (PBMCs), obtained at new diagnosis, from a patient treated with antithyroid drugs. As DNA, the CDR3 is TGTGCCAGCAGTTTGCTCGGGGTCGGCAATCAGCCCCAGCATTTT. This sequence encodes CASSLLGVGNQPQHF.